The source of this T cell receptor (beta chain) is a study of beta chain features in type 1 diabetes (dated by TCRdb to between 2017 and 2018). Regarding the research as a whole: Mean age, gender distribution, total cell number and subset yield were not different between patients and healthy donors. Whereas all 30 or so donors provided naive and central memory subsets, regulatory and stem cell-like memory subsets were isolated from just 8 patients and roughly eight healthy donors. In the study, recently diagnosed type 1 diabetes patients and matched healthy donors were compared on the TCRB repertoires of their sorted circulating CD4+ T cell subsets. A total of some 100,000,000 sorted cells were examined across all samples, and a strong correlation was observed between cell number per subset and RNA yield.

Trimming leaves V shorter by 5 bases and J shorter by 4 bases, with the junction holding 4 bases beyond the gene matches. Inclusive of the bounding cysteine and phenylalanine, the CDR3 is 13 residues long. This entry keeps only the CDR3 DNA: 39 bases, framed from base 1. The germline V gene (reference sequence) supplies CDR1 SEHNR and CDR2 FQNEAQ. Beyond this particular receptor, the publication reports: In all four CD4+ subsets, TCRB CDR3 length was moderately but significantly shorter in type 1 diabetes patients. PCR may preferentially amplify shorter templates, but because patient and control samples were amplified and corrected together, any resulting skew would affect both groups equally. Naive, central memory and regulatory TCRB repertoires appeared to be more alike among patients than among healthy donors. Fewer insertions and more nucleotide deletions at VDJ recombination sites were observed in patients with type 1 diabetes, implying thymic rearrangement abnormalities. Because the HLA sub-analyses included only small numbers of individuals, any influence of HLA type on TCRB rearrangement was left unresolved. Because cDNA was sequenced instead of genomic DNA, activated cells with high expression could be over-represented, although the groups did not differ in activation or CD3 levels.

As concerns this clone: There is no known antigen for this receptor. Base qualities are not recorded, but no much larger clone differs from it by a single base.

A single peripheral blood draw of approximately 120 mL on average was collected from each donor into heparinised tubes. Naive, central memory, regulatory and stem cell-like memory CD4+ T cells were sorted on a BD FACSAria II using a panel including CD45RO, CCR7, CD25, CD127, CD95 and CD27. Every sorted population had a purity above 95%. PBMCs were separated immediately by Lymphoprep density gradient centrifugation and were stained directly, without being cultured. So that batch effects would be minimized, each experiment stained and sorted samples in pairs, pairing one healthy donor with one patient. The entire isolated RNA was reverse transcribed using the High Capacity cDNA Reverse Transcription Kit, and thus expressed TCRB transcripts were sequenced. Naive, central memory and regulatory T cell samples underwent deep immunoSEQ sequencing, averaging around 3.9 million total reads per sample. Sorted cells were lysed in RLT buffer, and RNA was extracted using DNase-treated RNeasy Micro or Mini kits according to cell number. To prevent cross-contamination, each cell subset was processed individually, whereas patient and healthy donor samples were processed jointly. The immunoSEQ multiplex PCR was used to amplify TCRB sequences from cDNA, yielding 87-bp fragments that span the CDR3 region. Amplicons were sequenced on the Illumina HiSeq platform. The original methods were these. Synthetic template baselines were used to correct PCR bias computationally, reads within Hamming distance 2 were collapsed together, and singletons that could not be merged were discarded. Reads were aligned against IMGT to assign V, D and J genes, CDR3 length and insertions or deletions at six rearrangement sites. Within each subset, clonotype counts were normalized to the number of sorted cells before true diversity and Gini coefficients were calculated with the tcR R package. The overlap coefficient, calculated on TCRB nucleotide sequences, was used to measure repertoire sharing. Out-of-frame TCRB sequences from naive cells were analyzed to stand in for the pre-selection repertoire. Imported from immuneACCESS, the table was reduced by TCRdb to in-frame sequences with V and J called. These copies leave out some clones; in studies compared against another copy, an unresolved V gene accounts for under half, and the cause of the remainder is not known. Clonal size and the V and J genes are those of that table, whereas D and trimming came from the DNA. Counted in this sample were 390,000 or so clones; about 15% of them appeared once. Clones ranked in the top ten supply around 0.039% of the sample.

The rearranged chain carries TRBV7-9 and TRBJ1-2, with 7 central nucleotides matching TRBD1. The sequenced sample consisted of naive CD4+ T cells from blood. The cell subset or site label on this specimen signifies: true naive CD4+ T cells. This receptor was identified in a man aged 30 to 39 in good health. The nucleotide sequence is TGTGCCAGCAGCGGCCGGGACAGCTATGGCTACACCTTC. Translation gives CASSGRDSYGYTF.